The clone carrying this T cell receptor beta chain was observed many times. Antigen: not known. Germline-derived CDR1 and CDR2 are SGHRS and YFSETQ. This CDR3 comprises 14 residues. V was pared by 1 base and J by 4 bases, with 11 bases between. Treg sorting used a CD4+CD25+CD127-/low gate. The study, taken as a whole, reports: Larger-cohort validation covered only one TCR beta V-J rearrangement. Greatest tumor Treg TCR overlap was with tumor naive CD4+ cells.

After constant-region reverse-primer amplification, full-length variable regions underwent semi-nested PCR with Nested Universal Primer A. TCRdb independently ran MiXCR on the 5' RACE reads; one entry per CDR3 protein. The sample carries about 59,000 distinct CDR3 sequences, less than 25% recorded once. Source material: tumor-infiltrating Tregs sorted from the breast tumor. The source of this sequence is a female donor with breast cancer. The V call is TRBV5-1, the J call TRBJ1-1; D not certain. CDR3 residues: CASSLQVSGTEAFF. As DNA, the CDR3 is TGCGCCAGCAGCTTGCAGGTTAGCGGCACTGAAGCTTTCTTT.